Each of the 10 T cell receptor beta chains below was sequenced from the same sample in a study of CD8 T cells in Susac syndrome. RNA in amounts of roughly 0.5 to 1 ug was reverse transcribed with random hexamers. Each CDR3 protein gets one entry after TCRdb re-called the immunoSEQ multiplex PCR reads with MiXCR. Seen here are 210,000 or so distinct CDR3 sequences, 80% to 95% observed once, and the top ten hold roughly 0.13%. Sequenced material: CD8+ T cells from PBMCs. These receptors all stem from a human donor with multiple sclerosis.

This clonotype was recorded only once. As DNA, the CDR3 is TGTGCCTGGAGTCCCCGCGGACAGCCTGAAGCTTTCTTT. Its protein product is CAWSPRGQPEAFF. This chain uses TRBV30 with TRBJ1-1, with D possibly being TRBD1 (6 bases). CDR1 and CDR2 (germline): GTSNPN, SVGIG (reference sequence). V lost 2 bases and J lost 6, with 13 bases in between. This CDR3 is built from 13 residues.

This sequence joins TRBV29-1 and TRBJ1-2; D might be TRBD1 (5 bases). There are 11 residues in the CDR3. Germline V CDR1 and CDR2: SQVTM, ANQGSEA. Trimming shortened V by 4 bases and J by 8 bases, and 11 bases separated the two germline ends. The CDR3 region has the DNA TGCAGCGTTGCAGGGATTGGAGGCTACACCTTC. This codes for CSVAGIGGYTF. Complete variable domain (other parts from reference TRBV29-1 and TRBJ1-2): SAVISQKPSRDICQRGTSLTIQCQVDSQVTMMFWYRQQPGQSLTLIATANQGSEATYESGFVIDKFPISRPNLTFSTLTVSNMSPEDSSIYLCSVAGIGGYTFGSGTRLTVV.

The chain employs TRBV7-3 and TRBJ1-2; D might be TRBD1 (5 bases). In germline, CDR1 is SGHTA, CDR2 FQGTGA. Trimming cost V 5 bases and J 8 bases, with 15 bases left between them. The length of the CDR3 is 13 residues. This CDR3 reads CASSPGVSGGYTF. Written as DNA, the CDR3 is TGTGCCAGCAGCCCGGGTGTCTCAGGGGGCTACACCTTC.

The chain joins TRBV9 to TRBJ2-3; possible D gene TRBD2, 6 bases. V was trimmed by 4 bases and J by 3 bases, leaving 18 bases between them. The germline CDR1 and CDR2 sequences are SGDLS and YYNGEE. The CDR3 loop spans 16 amino acids. The CDR3 DNA is TGTGCCAGCAGCTTAAATCCGACTAGTAGGACAGATACGCAGTATTTT. This sequence encodes CASSLNPTSRTDTQYF.

The rearrangement joins TRBV2 to TRBJ1-2; TRBD1 agrees at 7 bases. The V segment lost 0 bases and the J segment 8 bases; nucleotides outside the gene matches: 15. The CDR3 length is 17 residues. CDR1 is SNHLY and CDR2 is FYNNEI in the germline V gene. The CDR3 DNA reads TGTGCCAGCAGTGAAGCTCTCCCCTCAGACAGGGAACGGGGCTACACCTTC. Residues: CASSEALPSDRERGYTF.

The chain links TRBV25-1 to TRBJ2-5; TRBD2 agrees at 16 bases. Germline V gene sequence: CDR1 MGHDK, CDR2 SYGVNS. V gave up 3 bases and J gave up 4 bases; unmatched junction bases: 2. The CDR3 sequence is 16 residues long. CDR3 loop: CASSEGLAGGRETQYF. CDR3 nucleotide sequence: TGTGCCAGCAGTGAGGGACTAGCGGGAGGGCGAGAGACCCAGTACTTC.

The chain uses TRBV18 and TRBJ1-5; D unclear. Trimming cost V 3 bases and J 4 bases, with 4 bases left between them. Germline V gene data show CDR1 as KGHSH and CDR2 as LQKENI. The CDR3 extends over 12 amino acids. CDR3 in amino acids: CASSPDNQPQHF. In nucleotides, the CDR3 is TGTGCCAGCTCACCGGATAATCAGCCCCAGCATTTT.

The chain couples TRBV19 to TRBJ2-1, with D perhaps TRBD1 (6 bases). V shed 1 base and J shed 3 bases, with 10 bases lying between them. This CDR3 region has 15 residues. Germline CDR1 reads LNHDA; CDR2 reads SQIVND (reference sequence). CDR3 coding DNA: TGTGCCAGTAGTATAGCCAGGGGAGACTACAATGAGCAGTTCTTC. Protein: CASSIARGDYNEQFF. The entire variable domain, with the rest obtained from reference TRBV19 and TRBJ2-1, is as follows: DGGITQSPKYLFRKEGQNVTLSCEQNLNHDAMYWYRQDPGQGLRLIYYSQIVNDFQKGDIAEGYSVSREKKESFPLTVTSAQKNPTAFYLCASSIARGDYNEQFFGPGTRLTVL.

The chain employs TRBV2 and TRBJ1-4; 7 bases are shared with TRBD1. This CDR3 region has 13 residues. Germline V gene sequence: CDR1 SNHLY, CDR2 FYNNEI. V shed 6 bases, J shed 11 bases, and the junction held 9 bases outside the gene matches. The CDR3 DNA reads as TGTGCCAGCAGACGGGACAGCGAAATGAAACTGTTTTTT. It is translated as CASRRDSEMKLFF.

The gene calls are TRBV29-1 and TRBJ1-1; no clear D. The CDR3 spans 12 residues. Trimming shortened V by 7 bases and J by 1 base, and 10 bases separated the two germline ends. Per the germline V gene, CDR1 is SQVTM and CDR2 is ANQGSEA. CDR3: CSAEGQNTEAFF. The CDR3 DNA is TGCAGCGCCGAAGGGCAGAACACTGAAGCTTTCTTT.